These T cell receptor beta chains were read from a single sample in a study of blood T cell repertoires in COVID-19. Generated by immunoSEQ multiplex PCR, the TCRdb table keeps only in-frame clones and is missing some. The sample carries roughly 40,000 clones, 60% to 80% recorded once. Input material: peripheral blood. The receptor set was obtained from a woman of 80 years or more with acute or convalescent COVID-19. The CDR3 runs from the conserved cysteine through the conserved F or W. Fields, in order: J gene, V gene, D gene, clone size, CDR3 protein, CDR3 DNA. D genes are given only for firm matches. Size values are once, few and many counts, or a class for expanded clones, and some rows have none.

j_gene: TRBJ2-5
v_gene: TRBV5-4
d_gene: TRBD2
abundance: NA
CDR3aa: CASSPGLAPQETQYF
CDR3nt: TGTGCCAGCAGCCCGGGACTAGCCCCTCAGGAGACCCAGTACTTC

j_gene: TRBJ2-2
v_gene: TRBV19
d_gene: TRBD2
abundance: once
CDR3aa: CASVTSGRNTGELFF
CDR3nt: TGTGCCAGTGTGACTAGCGGGAGAAACACCGGGGAGCTGTTTTTT

j_gene: TRBJ1-1
v_gene: TRBV7-6
d_gene: NA
abundance: NA
CDR3aa: CASSLGGGRTEAFF
CDR3nt: TGTGCCAGCAGCTTAGGCGGCGGGCGCACTGAAGCTTTCTTT

j_gene: TRBJ2-7
v_gene: TRBV7-6
d_gene: NA
abundance: NA
CDR3aa: CASSLNSGKVLDEQYF
CDR3nt: TGTGCCAGCAGCCTGAACTCCGGGAAAGTTTTAGACGAGCAGTACTTC

j_gene: TRBJ1-2
v_gene: TRBV29-1
d_gene: NA
abundance: few
CDR3aa: CSVADSHYGYTF
CDR3nt: TGCAGCGTCGCAGACAGCCACTATGGCTACACCTTC

j_gene: TRBJ1-1
v_gene: TRBV7-7
d_gene: TRBD1
abundance: few
CDR3aa: CASSLIQGAMNTEAFF
CDR3nt: TGTGCCAGCAGCTTAATTCAGGGGGCGATGAACACTGAAGCTTTCTTT

j_gene: TRBJ1-5
v_gene: TRBV30
d_gene: NA
abundance: NA
CDR3aa: CAWSQGLSNQPQHF
CDR3nt: TGTGCCTGGAGCCAGGGATTGAGCAATCAGCCCCAGCATTTT

j_gene: TRBJ2-2
v_gene: TRBV2
d_gene: NA
abundance: NA
CDR3aa: CASKWGQMNTGELFF
CDR3nt: TGTGCCAGCAAGTGGGGCCAGATGAACACCGGGGAGCTGTTTTTT

j_gene: TRBJ2-7
v_gene: TRBV18
d_gene: TRBD2
abundance: NA
CDR3aa: CASSPFSLAGETSYEQYF
CDR3nt: TGTGCCAGCTCACCATTTTCTCTAGCGGGAGAAACCTCCTACGAGCAGTACTTC

j_gene: TRBJ1-6
v_gene: TRBV27
d_gene: NA
abundance: NA
CDR3aa: CASSFQVYNSPLHF
CDR3nt: TGTGCCAGCAGTTTCCAGGTCTATAATTCACCCCTCCACTTT

j_gene: TRBJ2-1
v_gene: TRBV5-1
d_gene: NA
abundance: once
CDR3aa: CASSLGQGIRNEQFF
CDR3nt: TGCGCCAGCAGCTTGGGGCAGGGGATAAGGAATGAGCAGTTCTTC

j_gene: TRBJ1-1
v_gene: TRBV14
d_gene: TRBD1
abundance: NA
CDR3aa: CASSLRTGLRTEAFF
CDR3nt: TGTGCCAGCAGCCTTCGGACAGGGTTGAGGACTGAAGCTTTCTTT

j_gene: TRBJ2-4
v_gene: TRBV7-3
d_gene: NA
abundance: NA
CDR3aa: CASSPFGQGNIQYF
CDR3nt: TGTGCCAGCAGCCCCTTTGGGCAGGGAAACATTCAGTACTTC

j_gene: TRBJ1-3
v_gene: TRBV10-2
d_gene: NA
abundance: NA
CDR3aa: CASGSYRDSGNTIYF
CDR3nt: TGCGCCAGCGGGTCATACAGGGATTCTGGAAACACCATATATTTT

j_gene: TRBJ1-2
v_gene: TRBV19
d_gene: TRBD1
abundance: NA
CDR3aa: CASIGGTVWGDTQPSNYGYTF
CDR3nt: TGTGCCAGTATCGGTGGGACAGTTTGGGGGGATACGCAACCTTCTAACTATGGCTACACCTTC

j_gene: TRBJ1-1
v_gene: TRBV11-2
d_gene: NA
abundance: NA
CDR3aa: CASSFGRDTEAFF
CDR3nt: TGTGCCAGCAGCTTTGGGCGGGACACTGAAGCTTTCTTT

j_gene: TRBJ2-5
v_gene: TRBV15
d_gene: NA
abundance: NA
CDR3aa: CATSRAAPETQYF
CDR3nt: TGTGCCACCAGCAGGGCGGCCCCAGAGACCCAGTACTTC

j_gene: TRBJ2-5
v_gene: TRBV30
d_gene: NA
abundance: NA
CDR3aa: CACRERETQYF
CDR3nt: TGTGCCTGTCGGGAGCGGGAGACCCAGTACTTC

j_gene: TRBJ2-7
v_gene: TRBV30
d_gene: TRBD2
abundance: NA
CDR3aa: CAWSVRGDYSYEQYF
CDR3nt: TGTGCCTGGAGTGTACGCGGGGACTACTCCTACGAGCAGTACTTC

j_gene: TRBJ2-3
v_gene: TRBV7-2
d_gene: NA
abundance: NA
CDR3aa: CASGKRALLKDTQYF
CDR3nt: TGTGCCAGCGGTAAGCGGGCCCTGCTAAAAGATACGCAGTATTTT

j_gene: TRBJ1-5
v_gene: TRBV3-1/TRBV3-2
d_gene: TRBD1
abundance: NA
CDR3aa: CASSAGQGELNQPQHF
CDR3nt: TGTGCCAGCAGCGCGGGACAGGGGGAACTAAATCAGCCCCAGCATTTT

j_gene: TRBJ2-3
v_gene: TRBV28
d_gene: TRBD2
abundance: NA
CDR3aa: CASSGGSGSKGTDTQYF
CDR3nt: TGTGCCAGCAGCGGGGGGAGCGGTTCGAAAGGTACAGATACGCAGTATTTT

j_gene: TRBJ2-7
v_gene: TRBV6-2/TRBV6-3
d_gene: TRBD2
abundance: NA
CDR3aa: CASSLTSGPSYEQYF
CDR3nt: TGTGCCAGCAGCCTGACTAGCGGTCCTTCCTACGAGCAGTACTTC

j_gene: TRBJ2-5
v_gene: TRBV7-2
d_gene: TRBD2
abundance: NA
CDR3aa: CASSFRAGEQETQYF
CDR3nt: TGTGCCAGCAGCTTTAGAGCGGGAGAGCAAGAGACCCAGTACTTC